Below are 21 T cell receptor beta chains sequenced from a single sample in a study of response to subunit inactivated influenza vaccine. One entry per CDR3 protein, called by TCRdb with MiXCR from the RT-PCR reads. In the table there are over 450,000 distinct CDR3 sequences, 10% to 15% of which are singletons. The sample in question was PBMCs from blood, obtained roughly 47 days after vaccination. The receptors come from a man between 45 and 60 years old who received an inactivated influenza vaccine.

The rearrangement joins TRBV20-1 to TRBJ2-5; D perhaps matches TRBD2 (6 bases). V was trimmed by 3 bases and J by 1 base, leaving 15 bases between them. Germline lookup yields CDR1 DFQATT and CDR2 SNEGSKA (reference sequence). This CDR3 spans 15 amino acids. DNA of the CDR3: TGCAGTGCTAGTCGGGGCGGGAACACCCAAGAGACCCAGTACTTC. It yields the protein CSASRGGNTQETQYF.

The chain links TRBV4-1 to TRBJ1-4; no firm D call. In germline, CDR1 is MGHRA, CDR2 YSYEKL. This CDR3 is built from 14 residues. The V gene lost 2 bases and the J gene lost 13 bases, with 17 bases spanning the gap. The CDR3, as DNA: TGCGCCAGCAGCCAACCTACCCAAGGGCCCGTACTGTTTTTT. It encodes CASSQPTQGPVLFF.

This clonotype has a handful of counts. This chain connects TRBV4-3 to TRBJ2-6; the D gene is possibly TRBD2 (5 bases). CDR3 length equals 17 residues. Trimming removed 0 bases at V and 4 bases at J, with 13 bases between. The V gene's germline CDR1 is LGHNA and CDR2 YSLEER. The CDR3 here is CASSQEIRGDGANVLTF. CDR3 sequence (DNA): TGCGCCAGCAGCCAAGAAATTCGGGGTGACGGGGCCAACGTCCTGACTTTC.

The gene calls are TRBV12-3 or TRBV12-4 and TRBJ2-5; D is possibly TRBD1 (5 bases). The CDR3 is made up of 15 amino acids. Trimming stripped 2 bases from V and 0 bases from J, with 10 bases between. The CDR3 region is CASSLNAGYQETQYF. CDR3 nucleotides: TGTGCCAGCAGTTTAAATGCAGGGTACCAAGAGACCCAGTACTTC.

This clonotype was observed a handful of times. J is TRBJ2-1 and V is TRBV7-9, with D perhaps TRBD2 (6 bases). CDR1 is SEHNR and CDR2 is FQNEAQ in the germline V gene (reference sequence). V dropped 4 bases and J dropped 3 bases, with 19 bases sitting between them. This CDR3 is 17 amino acids long. The CDR3 sequence is CASSSWRGALGYNEQFF. The CDR3 DNA follows: TGTGCCAGCAGCTCCTGGCGGGGTGCCCTCGGCTACAATGAGCAGTTCTTC.

There are a few counts of this clonotype. The chain has TRBV6-5 and TRBJ1-6; D not certain. Deletions cut 0 bases from V and 9 bases from J, with 9 bases between. This CDR3 has 14 residues. The germline gives CDR1 MNHEY, CDR2 SVGAGI. The chain's CDR3 is CASSYSSKISPLHF. Written as DNA, the CDR3 is TGTGCCAGCAGTTACTCGAGTAAGATTTCACCCCTCCACTTT.

This clonotype appeared a few times. This chain connects TRBV6-2 or TRBV6-3 to TRBJ2-1, with a weak D call TRBD1 (6 bases). This CDR3 region has 14 residues. V shed 3 bases and J shed 5 bases, with 11 bases lying between them. Germline V gives CDR1 MNHEY, CDR2 SVGEGT. This chain's CDR3 is CASSYPGHHNEQFF. CDR3 coding DNA: TGTGCCAGCAGTTATCCGGGACACCACAATGAGCAGTTCTTC.

Turning to this clonotype: This sequence may be a read error, since a much larger clone differs from it by one base. This chain links TRBV4-2 with TRBJ2-3; D might be TRBD1 (5 bases). The CDR3 is made up of 15 amino acids. Deletions cut 0 bases from V and 2 bases from J, with 9 bases between. Germline V gene lookup returns CDR1 LGHNA and CDR2 YNFKEQ. In DNA form, the CDR3 reads TGTGCCAGCAGCCAAGAAGGGGTCCCCACAGATACGCAGTATTTT. Its protein is CASSQEGVPTDTQYF.

The V gene is TRBV29-1, the J gene TRBJ2-1; 10 bases agree with TRBD2. V shed 4 bases, J shed 6 bases, and the junction held 6 bases outside the gene matches. The CDR3 has 14 residues. Germline values: CDR1 SQVTM, CDR2 ANQGSEA. The DNA of the CDR3 is TGCAGCGTTGTAAGATGGACTAGCGGCAATGAGCAGTTCTTC. As protein: CSVVRWTSGNEQFF.

In this sample, this clonotype turned up many times. The rearrangement links TRBV7-2 to TRBJ2-3; D unclear. V was clipped by 8 bases and J by 2 bases, with 17 bases between them. Germline loops: CDR1 SGHTA, CDR2 FQGNSA. CDR3 size: 15 residues. The CDR3 sequence is CASLVVSPYTDTQYF. CDR3 DNA sequence: TGTGCCAGCCTAGTAGTGTCTCCTTACACAGATACGCAGTATTTT.

This clonotype showed up just a few times. The gene calls are TRBV2 and TRBJ2-7; tentatively, D is TRBD1 (5 bases). CDR3 length: 13 amino acids. V lost 0 bases to trimming and J lost 5 bases, with 8 bases between them. The V gene's germline CDR1 is SNHLY and CDR2 FYNNEI. DNA for the CDR3: TGTGCCAGCAGTGAAGCACGACAGAACGAGCAGTACTTC. Translating gives CASSEARQNEQYF.

This clonotype was observed a few times. The genes are TRBV7-2 and TRBJ2-1, with 8 bases identical to TRBD2. CDR1 SGHTA and CDR2 FQGNSA come from the germline V gene. Unmatched junction bases numbered 9, after V lost 5 bases and J lost 0 bases. The CDR3 length is 17 residues. CDR3 residues: CASSRSGGQRSYNEQFF. The DNA for the CDR3 is TGTGCCAGCAGCCGATCGGGGGGGCAGCGCTCCTACAATGAGCAGTTCTTC.

A few counts support this clonotype. This rearrangement joins TRBV5-1 to TRBJ1-2, with TRBD1 matching over 9 bases. The CDR3 consists of 15 residues. The J segment lost 4 bases and the V segment lost 4 bases, leaving 8 bases of the junction unmatched. Germline loops: CDR1 SGHRS, CDR2 YFSETQ. The CDR3 region is CASSGWGQGSYGYTF. CDR3 coding DNA: TGCGCCAGCAGCGGATGGGGACAGGGAAGCTATGGCTACACCTTC.

This clonotype was counted between two and nine times. The rearrangement joins TRBV6-5 to TRBJ2-2; no firm D call. Germline CDR1 MNHEY, CDR2 SVGAGI. The CDR3 runs 15 residues. Trimming shortened V by 2 bases and J by 3 bases, and 10 bases separated the two germline ends. In DNA, the CDR3 is TGTGCCAGCAGTTACAGTCCATCATACACCGGGGAGCTGTTTTTT. Its translation is CASSYSPSYTGELFF.

There are many counts of this clonotype. J is TRBJ2-3 and V is TRBV5-1, with D possibly being TRBD1 (6 bases). The CDR3 sequence is 15 residues long. Germline V gene sequence: CDR1 SGHRS, CDR2 YFSETQ. V gave up 2 bases and J gave up 0 bases, with 10 bases separating them. CDR3 region: CASSFRGLSTDTQYF. DNA of the CDR3: TGCGCCAGCAGCTTCAGGGGTCTCAGCACAGATACGCAGTATTTT.

J is TRBJ2-1 and V is TRBV20-1; tentative D call: TRBD2 (5 bases). Per the germline V gene, CDR1 is DFQATT and CDR2 is SNEGSKA (reference sequence). The CDR3 runs 15 residues. V was pared by 8 bases and J by 0 bases, with 17 bases between. DNA for the CDR3: TGCAGTCCCCGGGGAACTAGGAGCTCCTACAATGAGCAGTTCTTC. Its protein is CSPRGTRSSYNEQFF.

This clonotype has more than one count but fewer than ten. This sequence joins TRBV29-1 and TRBJ1-2, with D possibly TRBD1 on 6 matching bases. Per germline, CDR1 SQVTM and CDR2 ANQGSEA. CDR3 length: 14 residues. V lost 7 bases to trimming and J lost 2 bases, with 17 bases between them. CDR3 in amino acids: CSARHRQVNYGYTF. The CDR3 DNA follows: TGCAGCGCCCGCCACCGACAGGTGAACTATGGCTACACCTTC.

The genes are TRBV9 and TRBJ2-4; 7 nucleotides agree with TRBD2. Trimming at V came to 4 bases and at J to 7 bases, leaving 17 bases not matched to a gene. Germline V lookup: CDR1 SGDLS, CDR2 YYNGEE. This CDR3 contains 17 residues. The CDR3 DNA follows: TGTGCCAGCAGCCCAGAGCCAGTAGCGGGTCTGAGGAACATTCAGTACTTC. As protein: CASSPEPVAGLRNIQYF. Drawing the rest from reference TRBV9 and TRBJ2-4, the complete variable domain is DSGVTQTPKHLITATGQRVTLRCSPRSGDLSVYWYQQSLDQGLQFLIQYYNGEERAKGNILERFSAQQFPDLHSELNLSSLELGDSALYFCASSPEPVAGLRNIQYFGAGTRLSVL.

This clonotype was found many times. The V and J genes are TRBV20-1 and TRBJ1-5; D is possibly TRBD1 (5 bases). The germline CDR1 and CDR2 sequences are DFQATT and SNEGSKA (reference sequence). The V end was cut by 6 bases, the J end by 9 bases, with 18 bases between. This CDR3 has 13 amino acids. CDR3 sequence: CSAPRRGFLPQHF. In nucleotides, the CDR3 is TGCAGTGCCCCCCGGCGGGGGTTCTTGCCCCAGCATTTT.

The V and J genes are TRBV11-1 and TRBJ2-7; D is possibly TRBD2 (6 bases). Germline V gives CDR1 SGHAT, CDR2 FQDESV (reference sequence). The CDR3 extends over 13 amino acids. With 4 bases removed from V and 4 bases from J, the gap between germline ends came to 11 bases. The CDR3 sequence: CASSYGGKYEQYF. The CDR3 coding sequence is TGTGCCAGCAGCTATGGGGGGAAGTACGAGCAGTACTTC. Full variable domain (remainder filled in from reference TRBV11-1 and TRBJ2-7): EAEVAQSPRYKITEKSQAVAFWCDPISGHATLYWYRQILGQGPELLVQFQDESVVDDSQLPKDRFSAERLKGVDSTLKIQPAELGDSAMYLCASSYGGKYEQYFGPGTRLTVT.

There are a few counts of this clonotype. The chain links TRBV28 to TRBJ2-7; 7 bases fit TRBD2. The CDR3 sequence is 14 residues long. Germline V gene lookup returns CDR1 MDHEN and CDR2 SYDVKM. After removal of 8 bases from V and 3 bases from J, the junction contained 10 bases not matched to a gene. The CDR3 is CASRIGGGSYEQYF. CDR3 bases: TGTGCCAGCCGTATTGGGGGAGGGAGCTACGAGCAGTACTTC.